Listed here are 31 T cell receptor beta chains from one sample, sequenced in a study of blood T cell repertoires in COVID-19. Repertoires were generated with immunoSEQ multiplex PCR, while TCRdb's copy carries only in-frame clones and drops some. The sample has thousands of clones, 84% seen once. Sequencing used peripheral blood. The receptors originated from a human donor in a cohort sampled during active COVID-19.

The chain combines TRBV18 with TRBJ2-1, with 14 bases matching TRBD2. The germline gives CDR1 KGHSH, CDR2 LQKENI. This CDR3 spans 16 amino acids. Trimming at V came to 3 bases and at J to 10 bases, leaving 8 bases not matched to a gene. The CDR3 DNA reads as TGTGCCAGCTCACCCCCGGGACTAGCGGGAGAAGGAGAGCAGTTCTTC. Protein: CASSPPGLAGEGEQFF.

The V and J genes are TRBV3-1 (or the pseudogene TRBV3-2) and TRBJ1-2; D is uncertain. The CDR3 spans 12 residues. Trimming removed 0 bases from V and 7 bases from J, with 6 bases in between. Germline CDR1 and CDR2: LGHDT and YNNKEL (reference sequence). CDR3 sequence: CASSQDLFGYTF. The CDR3 coding sequence is TGTGCCAGCAGCCAAGATCTATTTGGCTACACCTTC.

J is TRBJ1-2 and V is TRBV25-1, with a tentative D call TRBD1 (5 bases). Germline CDR1 is MGHDK and CDR2 is SYGVNS. This CDR3 contains 15 residues. V was trimmed by 3 bases and J by 10 bases, leaving 21 bases between them. The chain's CDR3 is CASSDPRQLQASYTF. Here the CDR3 DNA reads TGTGCCAGCAGTGACCCCCGCCAATTACAGGCTTCCTACACCTTC.

The rearrangement uses TRBV5-1 and TRBJ2-5, with D perhaps matching TRBD1 (6 bases). V was shortened by 6 bases and J by 4 bases, with 16 bases between the two germline ends. Germline loops: CDR1 SGHRS, CDR2 YFSETQ. The CDR3 length is 14 residues. CDR3 sequence reads: CASMQGTAGETQYF. CDR3 DNA: TGCGCCAGCATGCAGGGGACGGCAGGAGAGACCCAGTACTTC.

The chain joins TRBV9 to TRBJ2-2; TRBD2 matches 9 bases. With V trimmed by 3 bases and J by 0 bases, 6 bases remained unmatched. The V gene's germline CDR1 is SGDLS and CDR2 YYNGEE. The CDR3 contains 17 residues. The CDR3 region is CASSGAGGLANTGELFF. The CDR3 DNA follows: TGTGCCAGCAGCGGTGCGGGGGGGCTCGCGAACACCGGGGAGCTGTTTTTT.

This clone has just a few counts. The rearrangement links TRBV5-1 to TRBJ2-7, with 8 bases lining up with TRBD1. Germline V gene sequence: CDR1 SGHRS, CDR2 YFSETQ. With V trimmed by 0 bases and J by 2 bases, 1 base remained unmatched. The CDR3 length is 14 residues. The CDR3 DNA sequence: TGCGCCAGCAGCTTGGAGGGACAGGCCTACGAGCAGTACTTC. This encodes CASSLEGQAYEQYF.

The chain recombines TRBV7-2 with TRBJ1-6; D ambiguous. Trimming stripped 5 bases from V and 5 bases from J, with 13 bases between. Germline CDR1 is SGHTA and CDR2 is FQGNSA. The length of the CDR3 is 15 residues. In DNA form, the CDR3 reads TGTGCCAGCAGCCCGACAAATATCAATAATTCACCCCTCCACTTT. This gives the protein CASSPTNINNSPLHF.

V usage is TRBV11-3 and J usage is TRBJ2-2; TRBD2 aligns across 12 bases. The CDR3 covers 16 residues. V shed 5 bases and J 3 bases; nucleotides not matched to a gene: 4. Germline assignment: CDR1 SGHNT and CDR2 YENEEA. The CDR3 DNA reads TGTGCCAGCAGCCCTCGGACTAGCGGGGACACCGGGGAGCTGTTTTTT. Its translation is CASSPRTSGDTGELFF.

A single count supports this clone. A read error may account for a junction end that differs from germline. The chain recombines TRBV7-7 with TRBJ2-3; 8 bases agree with TRBD2. CDR1 SSHAT and CDR2 FNYEAQ come from the germline V gene (reference sequence). The CDR3 runs to 14 residues. The CDR3 DNA follows: TGTGCTAGCAGCGAAGGGACTAGGGCAGATACGCAGTATTTT. This gives the protein CASSEGTRADTQYF. The full variable domain, with the rest looked up from reference TRBV7-7 and TRBJ2-3, is GAGVSQSPRYKVTKRGQDVTLRCDPISSHATLYWYQQALGQGPEFLTYFNYEAQPDKSGLPSDRFSAERPEGSISTLTIQRTEQRDSAMYRCASSEGTRADTQYFGPGTRLTVL.

V and J are TRBV5-1 and TRBJ1-2, with TRBD1 as a possible D gene (5 bases). CDR3 size: 12 residues. Per the germline V gene, CDR1 is SGHRS and CDR2 is YFSETQ. Between the trimmed V and J ends, which lost 2 bases and 6 bases, there was a span of 8 bases. CDR3 nucleotide sequence: TGCGCCAGCAGCTTACCAGGGAATGGCTACACCTTC. Translated: CASSLPGNGYTF.

This clone was detected once. The chain joins TRBV7-9 to TRBJ2-1; 7 bases fit TRBD2. Trimming at V came to 4 bases and at J to 7 bases, leaving 13 bases not matched to a gene. The CDR3 runs 16 residues. In germline, CDR1 is SEHNR, CDR2 FQNEAQ (reference sequence). Here the CDR3 DNA reads TGTGCCAGCAGCTGGTGGAGCGCGGGAGTAGATAATGAGCAGTTCTTC. Translation: CASSWWSAGVDNEQFF.

The J gene is TRBJ1-2, the V gene TRBV5-4; 9 bases agree with TRBD1. The CDR3 extends over 17 amino acids. The germline gives CDR1 SGHNT, CDR2 YYREEE (reference sequence). Germline trimming cut 5 bases from V and 0 bases from J; bases unmatched to any gene: 11. The CDR3 DNA reads as TGTGCCAGCAGTCCAGGGGGGGGACAGGGAGCTAACTATGGCTACACCTTC. Its translation: CASSPGGGQGANYGYTF.

V and J are TRBV6-1 and TRBJ2-2; D unresolved. Deletions cut 1 base from V and 7 bases from J, with 19 bases between. Per germline, CDR1 MNHNS and CDR2 SASEGT. The CDR3 is 17 residues long. CDR3 loop: CASSEDSPSTVGGELFF. The CDR3 DNA is TGTGCCAGCAGTGAAGACAGTCCTTCAACTGTAGGCGGGGAGCTGTTTTTT.

The CDR3 bases are TGTGCCAGCAGCTCCACTCGACAGGGTAAGAGCAATCAGCCCCAGCATTTT. As protein: CASSSTRQGKSNQPQHF. V usage is TRBV7-9 and J usage is TRBJ1-5; 7 bases are a match to TRBD1. The CDR3 contains 17 residues. CDR1 is SEHNR, CDR2 FQNEAQ, per germline (reference sequence). J lost 1 base, V lost 4 bases, and 10 bases had no gene match.

The CDR3 loop is CASSYTGGVSEAFF. CDR3 sequence (DNA): TGTGCCAGCAGTTACACAGGGGGCGTGTCTGAAGCTTTCTTT. The V call is TRBV6-6, the J call TRBJ1-1, with 9 positions matching TRBD1. Germline V lookup: CDR1 MNHNY, CDR2 SVGAGI (reference sequence). J gave up 6 bases and V 2 bases, and 4 bases lay outside the gene matches. The CDR3 is 14 residues long.

The chain carries TRBV9 and TRBJ1-6; D may be TRBD1 (5 bases). Germline lookup yields CDR1 SGDLS and CDR2 YYNGEE. The CDR3 spans 14 residues. V was trimmed by 0 bases and J by 5 bases, leaving 6 bases between them. CDR3 bases: TGTGCCAGCAGCGTAGGGGGCCATAATTCACCCCTCCACTTT. Its protein product is CASSVGGHNSPLHF.

The chain recombines TRBV5-5 with TRBJ2-2, with 8 bases identical to TRBD2. The CDR3 is 15 amino acids. J lost 4 bases, V lost 4 bases, and 6 bases had no gene match. Per germline, CDR1 SGHKS and CDR2 YYEKEE (reference sequence). CDR3 loop: CASSRTSIFTGELFF. The DNA of the CDR3 is TGTGCCAGCAGCCGGACTAGCATCTTCACCGGGGAGCTGTTTTTT.

A single count supports this clone. This chain uses TRBV15 with TRBJ1-1; the match to TRBD1 covers 10 bases. The CDR3 is made up of 16 amino acids. V lost 3 bases, J lost 5 bases, and 9 bases stayed unmatched. Germline CDR1 reads LNHNV; CDR2 reads YYDKDF (reference sequence). This CDR3 is CATSSAGTGARTEAFF. CDR3 DNA sequence: TGTGCCACCAGCAGTGCCGGGACAGGGGCCCGAACTGAAGCTTTCTTT.

The rearrangement uses TRBV19 and TRBJ2-1; 12 bases fit TRBD2. The CDR3 is 17 amino acids. Per germline, CDR1 LNHDA and CDR2 SQIVND (reference sequence). The ends lost 4 bases at V and 5 bases at J; junction bases unmatched: 9. Written as DNA, the CDR3 is TGTGCCAGTAGTAGCGCGACTAGCGGGGGCCGGAACAATGAGCAGTTCTTC. It is translated as CASSSATSGGRNNEQFF.

The chain joins TRBV11-2 to TRBJ2-3, with 9 positions matching TRBD2. Germline V gives CDR1 SGHAT, CDR2 FQNNGV. This CDR3 comprises 15 residues. The trim removed 5 bases at V and 1 base at J, leaving 4 bases unmatched. The CDR3 here is CASSKIAGGTDTQYF. CDR3 bases: TGTGCCAGCAGCAAAATAGCGGGAGGCACAGATACGCAGTATTTT. Combining the CDR3 with reference TRBV11-2 and TRBJ2-3 gives the whole variable domain EAGVAQSPRYKIIEKRQSVAFWCNPISGHATLYWYQQILGQGPKLLIQFQNNGVVDDSQLPKDRFSAERLKGVDSTLKIQPAKLEDSAVYLCASSKIAGGTDTQYFGPGTRLTVL.

This chain connects TRBV6-5 to TRBJ1-4; TRBD1 matches 9 bases. Unmatched junction bases numbered 3, after V lost 10 bases and J lost 0 bases. CDR1 MNHEY and CDR2 SVGAGI come from the germline V gene. CDR3 length: 14 residues. CDR3 nucleotide sequence: TGTGCCACGCGACAGGGGGCAACTAATGAAAAACTGTTTTTT. Translation: CATRQGATNEKLFF.

This chain joins TRBV7-9 and TRBJ2-3; 9 nucleotides line up with TRBD2. This CDR3 contains 18 residues. Germline trimming cut 5 bases from V and 2 bases from J; bases unmatched to any gene: 14. The germline V gene encodes CDR1 SEHNR and CDR2 FQNEAQ (reference sequence). The CDR3 region is CASSPQGWASGNTDTQYF. The DNA for the CDR3 is TGTGCCAGCAGCCCCCAGGGCTGGGCTAGCGGGAACACAGATACGCAGTATTTT. The variable domain in full, completed from reference TRBV7-9 and TRBJ2-3, reads DTGVSQNPRHKITKRGQNVTFRCDPISEHNRLYWYRQTLGQGPEFLTYFQNEAQLEKSRLLSDRFSAERPKGSFSTLEIQRTEQGDSAMYLCASSPQGWASGNTDTQYFGPGTRLTVL.

This clone was picked up one time. The V gene is TRBV5-1, the J gene TRBJ2-6; possibly TRBD1 for D (6 bases). CDR3 length: 15 residues. With 6 bases removed from V and 4 bases from J, the gap between germline ends came to 14 bases. The germline gives CDR1 SGHRS, CDR2 YFSETQ. In DNA, the CDR3 is TGCGCCAGCACACAGGGATTCTACGGGGCCAACGTCCTGACTTTC. It yields the protein CASTQGFYGANVLTF.

This chain connects TRBV28 to TRBJ2-4, with D maybe TRBD2 (5 bases). Germline CDR1 MDHEN, CDR2 SYDVKM. V lost 8 bases and J lost 3, with 11 bases in between. The CDR3 length is 13 residues. CDR3: CASGGTVKNIQYF. CDR3 bases: TGTGCCAGCGGAGGTACGGTCAAAAACATTCAGTACTTC.

This clone appeared a single time. The chain is built from TRBV7-9 and TRBJ2-1; 9 bases align to TRBD2. The germline CDR1 and CDR2 sequences are SEHNR and FQNEAQ (reference sequence). V was pared by 5 bases and J by 2 bases, with 10 bases of the junction left unmatched. CDR3 length: 17 residues. In DNA form, the CDR3 reads TGTGCCAGCAGCCCACGGCTAGCGGGGAGGGCCTACAATGAGCAGTTCTTC. This codes for CASSPRLAGRAYNEQFF.

This CDR3 is CAIQGGLGYGYTF. In DNA form, the CDR3 reads TGTGCCATCCAAGGGGGCTTGGGCTATGGCTACACCTTC. V and J are TRBV10-3 and TRBJ1-2; 7 positions agree with TRBD1. J lost 4 bases, V lost 8 bases, and 7 bases had no gene match. The CDR3 sequence is 13 residues long. Germline lookup yields CDR1 ENHRY and CDR2 SYGVKD.

The genes are TRBV19 and TRBJ2-1, with D maybe TRBD2 (5 bases). The CDR3 consists of 15 residues. V lost 5 bases and J lost 5, with 16 bases in between. Germline assignment: CDR1 LNHDA and CDR2 SQIVND (reference sequence). This CDR3 is CASSPQISSNNEQFF. As DNA, the CDR3 is TGTGCCAGTAGTCCCCAGATATCTAGCAACAATGAGCAGTTCTTC.

The chain combines TRBV6-6 with TRBJ2-7, with D tentatively TRBD2 (6 bases). Trimming shortened V by 6 bases and J by 2 bases, and 11 bases separated the two germline ends. Germline CDR1 reads MNHNY; CDR2 reads SVGAGI (reference sequence). The CDR3 extends over 13 amino acids. CDR3 nucleotide sequence: TGTGCCAGCAGACCCGGGGGTCCCTACGAGCAGTACGTC. This encodes CASRPGGPYEQYV.

The chain links TRBV14 to TRBJ2-1, with D maybe TRBD2 (6 bases). Germline assignment: CDR1 SGHDN and CDR2 FVKESK. The ends were cut back, 4 bases at V and 1 base at J, with 14 bases in the middle. The CDR3 totals 16 residues. CDR3 DNA: TGTGCCAGCAGCCCCCCACGGGGGAGATCCTACAATGAGCAGTTCTTC. As protein: CASSPPRGRSYNEQFF.

This clone was observed a handful of times. The rearrangement uses TRBV5-6 and TRBJ1-2; 10 bases match TRBD1. The CDR3 spans 14 residues. J lost 3 bases, V lost 3 bases, and 2 bases had no gene match. Germline V lookup: CDR1 SGHDT, CDR2 YYEEEE. The CDR3 DNA sequence: TGTGCCAGCAGCTGGACAGGGGGGGACTATGGCTACACCTTC. Protein: CASSWTGGDYGYTF.

V gene TRBV5-1 combines with J gene TRBJ1-1, with D possibly matching TRBD1 (6 bases). CDR1 and CDR2 from the germline V gene are SGHRS and YFSETQ. V gave up 0 bases and J gave up 0 bases, with 6 bases separating them. There are 14 residues in the CDR3. The CDR3 sequence: CASSLGQVNTEAFF. CDR3 nucleotide sequence: TGCGCCAGCAGCTTGGGACAGGTGAACACTGAAGCTTTCTTT.